The 5 T cell receptor beta chains given below trace back to one sample, sequenced in a study of T-cell reconstitution after alpha-beta-depleted transplantation in children. The TCRbeta library incorporated unique molecular identifiers. TCRdb reprocessed the PCR reads with MiXCR, giving one entry per CDR3 protein. The sample shows about 200,000 distinct CDR3 sequences, roughly 7.1% of them seen only once. Material: PBMCs, obtained before TCRalphabeta/CD19-depleted stem cell transplant. Source of these receptors: a boy between 2 and 10 years old with acute lymphoblastic leukemia, due to receive a stem cell transplant.

The chain carries TRBV25-1 and TRBJ2-7; D might be TRBD2 (5 bases). The germline CDR1 and CDR2 sequences are MGHDK and SYGVNS. CDR3 size: 16 residues. Trimming shortened V by 3 bases and J by 0 bases, and 15 bases separated the two germline ends. The CDR3 sequence is CASSDSRGWSSYEQYF. The CDR3 DNA is TGTGCCAGCAGTGATTCCCGCGGGTGGTCCTCCTACGAGCAGTACTTC.

This clonotype was detected ten times or more. The rearrangement links TRBV10-3 to TRBJ1-6, with D hard to call. The CDR3 runs 13 residues. From germline, CDR1 is ENHRY and CDR2 SYGVKD. V lost 10 bases, J lost 10 bases, and 17 bases lay in between. CDR3 in DNA: TGTGCCAGCAATCGGGATGAGGGATCACCCCTCCACTTT. Its protein product is CASNRDEGSPLHF.

This clonotype was recorded many times. The V call is TRBV7-2, the J call TRBJ2-4; 10 nucleotides line up with TRBD2. V lost 1 base and J lost 0; bases outside the gene matches: 6. Germline assignment: CDR1 SGHTA and CDR2 FQGNSA. The CDR3 runs 18 residues. The CDR3 region is CASSLVASGGGAKNIQYF. CDR3 in DNA: TGTGCCAGCAGCTTAGTCGCCAGCGGGGGGGGAGCCAAAAACATTCAGTACTTC.

In this sample, this clonotype turned up many times. The V call is TRBV28, the J call TRBJ2-4; perhaps D is TRBD1 or TRBD2 (5 bases each). Germline-derived CDR1 and CDR2 are MDHEN and SYDVKM. The CDR3 loop spans 14 amino acids. Trimming took 3 bases from V and 4 from J, leaving 10 bases between them. DNA of the CDR3: TGTGCCAGCAGTTTGGAGGACACGAAAAACATTCAGTACTTC. Amino acids: CASSLEDTKNIQYF.

This clonotype was detected ten times or more. The J gene is TRBJ1-1, the V gene TRBV12-3 or TRBV12-4; D not certain. The CDR3 totals 15 residues. The V and J ends lost 1 base and 4 bases respectively, with 13 bases between them. CDR3 in amino acids: CASSLGVLVGTEAFF. CDR3 in DNA: TGTGCCAGCAGTTTAGGAGTCCTCGTAGGCACTGAAGCTTTCTTT.